This TCR beta chain was sequenced during a study of blood T cell repertoires in COVID-19. For the study at large: The origin of the acute and convalescent COVID-19 samples was the United States, Italy and Spain. T cells, B-cell-depleted T cells, or PBMCs supplied cDNA or gDNA.

Source study methods: Using reference gene primer amplification, nucleated cell counts were estimated. Sequencing used immunoSEQ multiplex PCR; TCRdb keeps in-frame clones, though not all of them. Clonal size and the V and J genes are those of that table, whereas D and trimming came from the DNA. Of some 170,000 clones listed, about 75% were seen once; the top ten hold about 28%. CDR1 and CDR2 from the germline V gene are MNHEY and SVGEGT. This CDR3 region has 14 residues. V was cut by 2 bases and J by 5 bases, with 10 bases left in between. The specimen was peripheral blood. V usage is TRBV6-2 or TRBV6-3 and J usage is TRBJ2-1; the D is unclear. The clonotype comes from a woman aged 70-85 years with acute or convalescent COVID-19. CDR3 amino acids: CASSYPRDNNEQFF. The CDR3 DNA sequence: TGTGCCAGCAGTTACCCTAGAGATAACAATGAGCAGTTCTTC.